These T cell receptor beta chains were read from a single sample in a study of blood T cell repertoires in COVID-19. Here immunoSEQ multiplex PCR was the method, and the copy in TCRdb shows in-frame clones only, minus some. This table has approximately 240,000 clones, 86% appearing once. The specimen sequenced was PBMCs or T cells enriched from blood (not recorded which). The source is a woman aged 45-59 years in a cohort exposed to, infected with or recovered from COVID-19 (not recorded which). Each CDR3 is given with its conserved first and last residue. A D gene is named only where the DNA matches it firmly. Expanded clones get a size class; other rows say once, few or many, or leave the size out.

V: TRBV4-2
size: -
J: TRBJ1-2
D: TRBD1
DNA: TGTGCCAGCAGCCAAGGCCGCTCCTCGACAGGGTTTGGCGGCTATGGCTACACCTTC
CDR3: CASSQGRSSTGFGGYGYTF

V: TRBV5-8
size: -
J: TRBJ2-1
D: -
DNA: TGTGCCAGCAGCTTTGGGTCGGGGATAACAAATGAGCAGTTCTTC
CDR3: CASSFGSGITNEQFF

V: TRBV3-1/TRBV3-2
size: few
J: TRBJ1-1
D: -
DNA: TGTGCCACCCGGCAGGCGCTGAACACTGAAGCTTTCTTT
CDR3: CATRQALNTEAFF

V: TRBV7-2
size: -
J: TRBJ1-1
D: TRBD1
DNA: TGTGCCAGCAGCTTATACCGTACAGGGGGCAGAAAGAACACTGAAGCTTTCTTT
CDR3: CASSLYRTGGRKNTEAFF

V: TRBV6-5
size: -
J: TRBJ1-2
D: -
DNA: TGTGCCAGCAGCCGCGAGGACTTGGGGGGCTACACCTTC
CDR3: CASSREDLGGYTF

V: TRBV28
size: -
J: TRBJ1-4
D: -
DNA: TGTGCCAGCAGTCTAAAAAATGAAAAACTGTTTTTT
CDR3: CASSLKNEKLFF

V: TRBV5-6
size: -
J: TRBJ2-5
D: TRBD2
DNA: TGTGCCAGCAGCCTCCGACTAGCGGGGGGAGAGACCCAGTACTTC
CDR3: CASSLRLAGGETQYF

V: TRBV2
size: -
J: TRBJ2-5
D: TRBD2
DNA: TGTGCCAGCAGCGAGGGACTAGCGGGGGTTGAGACCCAGTACTTC
CDR3: CASSEGLAGVETQYF

V: TRBV7-8
size: -
J: TRBJ1-6
D: -
DNA: TGTGCCAGCAGCTTAGGCCGGACAAGTGATTCACCCCTCCACTTT
CDR3: CASSLGRTSDSPLHF

V: TRBV5-1
size: -
J: TRBJ2-3
D: TRBD1
DNA: TGCGCCAGCACCCCGGGCAGGGGGCCCTCGGATACGCAGTATTTT
CDR3: CASTPGRGPSDTQYF

V: TRBV6-2/TRBV6-3
size: once
J: TRBJ2-2
D: -
DNA: TGTGCCAGCAGTTCTGGGGGCGCTGAAACCGGGGAGCTGTTTTTT
CDR3: CASSSGGAETGELFF

V: TRBV19
size: once
J: TRBJ2-5
D: -
DNA: TGTGCCAGTAGTACCGGACAAGGGTGGCGACGTCAAGAGACCCAGTACTTC
CDR3: CASSTGQGWRRQETQYF

V: TRBV5-1
size: -
J: TRBJ1-3
D: -
DNA: TGCGCCAGCAGCACGGGGGATGGTGGAAACACCATATATTTT
CDR3: CASSTGDGGNTIYF

V: TRBV5-5
size: -
J: TRBJ1-2
D: TRBD1
DNA: TGTGCCAGCAGCTTGGACTATCCGGGACAGGGTTATGGCTACACCTTC
CDR3: CASSLDYPGQGYGYTF

V: TRBV5-4
size: -
J: TRBJ2-5
D: -
DNA: TGTGCCAGCAGGTTGATACAGGGTCGAGGAAGCGCCGGAGAGACCCAGTACTTC
CDR3: CASRLIQGRGSAGETQYF

V: TRBV12-3/TRBV12-4
size: -
J: TRBJ2-1
D: -
DNA: TGTGCCAGCGTCGGTTTCGATGAGCAGTTCTTC
CDR3: CASVGFDEQFF

V: TRBV19
size: -
J: TRBJ1-4
D: -
DNA: TGTGCCAGTAGTGCGGGTACAACTAATGAAAAACTGTTTTTT
CDR3: CASSAGTTNEKLFF

V: TRBV27
size: -
J: TRBJ1-2
D: -
DNA: TGTGCCAGCAGTTTGCAGGGGCGCGGCGGCTACACCTTC
CDR3: CASSLQGRGGYTF

V: TRBV4-3
size: -
J: TRBJ1-1
D: -
DNA: TGCGCCAGCAGCCAAGATCCGGCGGCGAACACTGAAGCTTTCTTT
CDR3: CASSQDPAANTEAFF

V: TRBV11-2
size: -
J: TRBJ2-3
D: TRBD2
DNA: TGTGCCAGCAGCTTAGATCAGACTAGCGCAGGCACAGATACGCAGTATTTT
CDR3: CASSLDQTSAGTDTQYF